These 24 T cell receptor beta chains were sequenced from one sample in a study of Ad26.COV2.S vaccination and SARS-CoV-2 variants. Treatment defined: around 19 received Ad26.COV2.S at low or high dose, single or two shots; about 5 received placebo; per-sample allocation not given. Sampling was done on day 63 after the first vaccine or placebo injection. Here immunoSEQ multiplex PCR was the method, and the copy in TCRdb shows in-frame clones only, minus some. This repertoire shows approximately 300,000 clones, about 86% found once; its top ten account for roughly 1.9%. The sample consisted of peripheral blood, taken in a trial of Ad26.COV2.S vaccine versus placebo. The receptors were gathered from a person aged 18-65 years who received the Ad26.COV2.S COVID-19 vaccine or a placebo.

The chain joins TRBV30 to TRBJ1-2; 9 bases line up with TRBD1. The junction had 1 base not matched to a gene; V was cut back by 6 bases and J by 2 bases. This CDR3 contains 12 residues. CDR1 is GTSNPN, CDR2 SVGIG, per germline (reference sequence). The CDR3 bases are TGTGCCTGTACAGGGGGCAACTATGGCTACACCTTC. This gives the protein CACTGGNYGYTF.

The chain combines TRBV20-1 with TRBJ1-1; D is unclear. V lost 3 bases to trimming and J lost 1 base, with 15 bases between them. The CDR3 contains 15 residues. Germline CDR1 DFQATT, CDR2 SNEGSKA (reference sequence). The CDR3 reads CSASWAGNSNTEAFF. Written as DNA, the CDR3 is TGCAGTGCTAGTTGGGCAGGTAACTCGAACACTGAAGCTTTCTTT.

This clone was picked up a small number of times. The chain employs TRBV30 and TRBJ1-2; 7 bases agree with TRBD1. The CDR3 contains 12 residues. Germline V gene data show CDR1 as GTSNPN and CDR2 as SVGIG (reference sequence). With V trimmed by 2 bases and J by 8 bases, 5 bases remained unmatched. The CDR3 sequence: CAWSRQGLGYTF. The CDR3, as DNA: TGTGCCTGGAGTAGACAGGGCTTAGGCTACACCTTC.

The rearrangement links TRBV5-6 to TRBJ1-5; D unresolved. The germline V gene has CDR1 SGHDT and CDR2 YYEEEE. The CDR3 totals 15 residues. V lost 2 bases, J lost 2 bases, and 11 bases lay in between. CDR3: CASSFGLGGNQPQHF. In nucleotides, the CDR3 is TGTGCCAGCAGCTTTGGTCTGGGCGGCAATCAGCCCCAGCATTTT.

This sequence joins TRBV5-3 and TRBJ1-5; 8 nucleotides agree with TRBD1. TRBV5-3 is treated as an ORF (open reading frame) with a function not yet certain. J gave up 1 base and V 4 bases, and 10 bases lay outside the gene matches. This CDR3 contains 17 residues. CDR3: CARSLRQGRRSNQPQHF. CDR3 bases: TGTGCCAGAAGCCTACGACAGGGGAGAAGGAGCAATCAGCCCCAGCATTTT.

The V gene is TRBV15, the J gene TRBJ1-2; 9 positions match TRBD1. This CDR3 spans 15 amino acids. The V and J ends lost 6 bases and 4 bases, in that order; junction bases with no gene match: 9. CDR1 and CDR2 (germline): LNHNV, YYDKDF (reference sequence). CDR3 amino acids: CATRNGQGKGYGYTF. The CDR3 nucleotides read TGTGCCACCAGGAACGGACAGGGGAAGGGCTATGGCTACACCTTC.

The chain has TRBV7-6 and TRBJ2-3; D gene unclear. With 0 bases removed from V and 2 bases from J, the gap between germline ends came to 6 bases. Germline V gives CDR1 SGHVS, CDR2 FNYEAQ. This CDR3 comprises 14 residues. CDR3 in amino acids: CASSLALHTDTQYF. CDR3 sequence (DNA): TGTGCCAGCAGCTTAGCACTACACACAGATACGCAGTATTTT.

This chain links TRBV6-4 with TRBJ2-5; D not certain. The CDR3 covers 14 residues. Trimming cost V 4 bases and J 2 bases, with 11 bases left between them. The germline V gene encodes CDR1 MRHNA and CDR2 SNTAGT. The CDR3 here is CASSGGILQETQYF. The CDR3 nucleotides are TGTGCCAGCAGTGGGGGAATACTACAAGAGACCCAGTACTTC.

The gene calls are TRBV10-3 and TRBJ2-2, with a possible D match to TRBD1 (5 bases). Germline V CDR1 and CDR2: ENHRY, SYGVKD. This CDR3 region has 14 residues. Trimming shortened V by 10 bases and J by 4 bases, and 16 bases separated the two germline ends. For the CDR3, the DNA is TGTGCCAGCGTAAGGGGCAGCAGCACCGGGGAGCTGTTTTTT. Its translation: CASVRGSSTGELFF.

V gene TRBV6-2 or TRBV6-3 combines with J gene TRBJ2-1, with a tentative D call TRBD1 (5 bases). Germline CDR1 reads MNHEY; CDR2 reads SVGEGT. V was trimmed by 4 bases and J by 2 bases, leaving 18 bases between them. This CDR3 comprises 17 residues. The CDR3 region is CASSWAQGVGAYNEQFF. In DNA form, the CDR3 reads TGTGCCAGCAGTTGGGCTCAAGGGGTAGGCGCCTACAATGAGCAGTTCTTC.

This rearrangement joins TRBV29-1 to TRBJ2-3, with 12 bases identical to TRBD2. CDR1 and CDR2 (germline): SQVTM, ANQGSEA. V lost 7 bases, J lost 4 bases, and 18 bases stayed unmatched. The CDR3 runs to 18 residues. The CDR3 nucleotides read TGCAGCGCCCACCCGCACACCCGGGCTAGCGGGGGGGCAGATACGCAGTATTTT. Its translation is CSAHPHTRASGGADTQYF.

This chain joins TRBV9 and TRBJ2-1, with D possibly TRBD1 on 6 matching bases. The germline V and J ends were trimmed by 3 bases and 10 bases, with 17 bases remaining between them. Germline values: CDR1 SGDLS, CDR2 YYNGEE. The CDR3 spans 14 residues. CDR3 sequence reads: CASSAPGQPGEQFF. CDR3 nucleotides: TGTGCCAGCAGCGCTCCCGGACAGCCGGGGGAGCAGTTCTTC. Filled out from reference TRBV9 and TRBJ2-1, the complete variable domain reads DSGVTQTPKHLITATGQRVTLRCSPRSGDLSVYWYQQSLDQGLQFLIQYYNGEERAKGNILERFSAQQFPDLHSELNLSSLELGDSALYFCASSAPGQPGEQFFGPGTRLTVL.

The CDR3 loop is CASSHPGRDTQYF. In DNA, the CDR3 is TGTGCCAGCAGCCACCCCGGCCGAGATACGCAGTATTTT. This rearrangement joins TRBV11-2 to TRBJ2-3; no firm D call. V was trimmed by 5 bases and J by 5 bases, leaving 11 bases between them. Germline CDR1 and CDR2: SGHAT and FQNNGV. CDR3 length equals 13 residues.

The chain combines TRBV29-1 with TRBJ2-5, with 11 bases aligning to TRBD2. With 6 bases clipped from V and 4 bases from J, the junction kept 1 base outside the gene matches. Germline V gene data show CDR1 as SQVTM and CDR2 as ANQGSEA. The CDR3 runs 12 residues. The CDR3 DNA reads as TGCAGCGTAGGGACTAGCGGAGAGACCCAGTACTTC. This gives the protein CSVGTSGETQYF. The full variable domain, completed using reference TRBV29-1 and TRBJ2-5, is SAVISQKPSRDICQRGTSLTIQCQVDSQVTMMFWYRQQPGQSLTLIATANQGSEATYESGFVIDKFPISRPNLTFSTLTVSNMSPEDSSIYLCSVGTSGETQYFGPGTRLLVL.

V gene TRBV18 combines with J gene TRBJ1-6; unclear D gene. CDR1 and CDR2 (germline): KGHSH, LQKENI. The CDR3 has 16 residues. Between the trimmed V and J ends, which lost 2 bases and 6 bases, there was a span of 14 bases. The CDR3 protein is CASSPSGLRSNSPLHF. Here the CDR3 DNA reads TGTGCCAGCTCACCATCAGGTCTGAGGAGTAATTCACCCCTCCACTTT.

This CDR3 is CASSFTGTESYEQYF. For the CDR3, the DNA is TGTGCCAGCAGTTTTACCGGGACAGAAAGCTACGAGCAGTACTTC. The rearrangement links TRBV7-2 to TRBJ2-7, with 7 bases matching TRBD1. Germline CDR1 is SGHTA and CDR2 is FQGNSA. V was clipped by 6 bases and J by 3 bases; unmatched bases: 11. The CDR3 runs to 15 residues.

The rearrangement joins TRBV30 to TRBJ2-2; the D gene is possibly TRBD2 (7 bases). Germline CDR1 is GTSNPN and CDR2 is SVGIG (reference sequence). Trimming took off 6 bases at V and 5 bases at J, with 16 bases between the two ends. CDR3 length equals 14 residues. The chain's CDR3 is CACQGGAGTGELFF. CDR3 DNA sequence: TGTGCCTGTCAAGGGGGGGCAGGAACCGGGGAGCTGTTTTTT.

V and J are TRBV6-2 or TRBV6-3 and TRBJ2-5; D tentatively reads TRBD1 or TRBD2 (6 bases each). V gave up 2 bases and J gave up 5 bases, with 18 bases separating them. From germline, CDR1 is MNHEY and CDR2 SVGEGT. CDR3 length equals 16 residues. The CDR3 region is CASSYLLRGQRETQYF. In DNA, the CDR3 is TGTGCCAGCAGTTACCTCCTACGGGGGCAACGGGAGACCCAGTACTTC.

The V gene is TRBV29-1, the J gene TRBJ1-1; a possible D gene is TRBD1 (5 bases). CDR1 and CDR2 from the germline V gene are SQVTM and ANQGSEA. The V gene lost 7 bases and the J gene lost 1 base, with 16 bases spanning the gap. The CDR3 runs to 14 residues. The CDR3 DNA reads as TGCAGCGCCCGAGAAGGGACGGGGAACACTGAAGCTTTCTTT. Its protein product is CSAREGTGNTEAFF.

This clone was seen once. The V and J genes are TRBV4-1 and TRBJ1-2; 11 nucleotides align to TRBD1. Germline CDR1 reads MGHRA; CDR2 reads YSYEKL. The CDR3 loop spans 15 amino acids. Trimming cost V 7 bases and J 2 bases; bases outside gene matches: 6. CDR3 sequence (DNA): TGCGCCAGCACCCAGGACAGGGGGCTAAACTATGGCTACACCTTC. Protein sequence: CASTQDRGLNYGYTF.

V usage is TRBV18 and J usage is TRBJ1-3; weak D call: TRBD1 (6 bases). The CDR3 consists of 14 residues. Germline lookup yields CDR1 KGHSH and CDR2 LQKENI. V lost 3 bases, J lost 4 bases, and 10 bases lay in between. CDR3 DNA sequence: TGTGCCAGCTCACCCCGGGGGGCAGGAAACACCATATATTTT. It encodes CASSPRGAGNTIYF.

The chain recombines TRBV7-2 with TRBJ1-2; perhaps TRBD1 as D (6 bases). Germline assignment: CDR1 SGHTA and CDR2 FQGNSA. This CDR3 has 15 amino acids. The V end was cut by 4 bases, the J end by 4 bases, with 16 bases between. The CDR3 coding sequence is TGTGCCAGCAGCTCCATTGGAGGGACAACCTATGGCTACACCTTC. As protein: CASSSIGGTTYGYTF.

This chain joins TRBV7-4 and TRBJ1-4, with no clear D. Germline V gene lookup returns CDR1 SGHVT and CDR2 SQSDAQ. CDR3 length: 18 amino acids. Deletions cut 5 bases from V and 0 bases from J, with 19 bases between. Written as DNA, the CDR3 is TGTGCCAGCAGCCCCTACATACCCCGACCCCCAACTAATGAAAAACTGTTTTTT. This encodes CASSPYIPRPPTNEKLFF.

The rearrangement links TRBV27 to TRBJ1-1, with D unresolved. CDR3 length equals 13 residues. V shed 3 bases and J shed 0 bases, with 5 bases lying between them. Germline V CDR1 and CDR2: MNHEY, SMNVEV (reference sequence). CDR3 sequence reads: CASSLMMNTEAFF. DNA for the CDR3: TGTGCCAGCAGTTTGATGATGAACACTGAAGCTTTCTTT.